This TCR beta chain is drawn from a study of T-cell memory formation after mild COVID-19. Study details: TCR clusters largely stayed donor specific. Findings and caveats of the study: Researchers found some responding clones in pre-infection memory, a sign that cross-reactive memory joined. CD8+ contracting clones occupied EMRA, while CD4+ ones occupied mainly CM and EM. Day 15 to 85 contracting clones showed balanced CD4/CD8; day 15 to 37 expanders favored CD4+.

TCRdb called the 5' RACE reads again in MiXCR, with one record for every CDR3 protein. The sample lists roughly 400,000 distinct CDR3 sequences; approximately 24% were seen once. As for this clonotype: Its specificity is not known.

This CDR3 contains 19 residues. V shed 3 bases and J shed 0 bases, with 21 bases lying between them. CDR1 is KGHDR, CDR2 SFDVKD, per germline. This TCR was recovered from an adult woman who had mild COVID-19 (a few samples of this study predate the infection). Cell type and time point are not known. Sequencing used PBMCs or a T cell subset sorted from them (not recorded which). The chain combines TRBV24-1 with TRBJ2-3, with TRBD1 as a possible D gene (6 bases). The CDR3 spells CATSDPLRTVSTSTDTQYF. The CDR3 DNA reads as TGTGCCACCAGTGATCCGTTGCGGACAGTCTCAACTAGCACAGATACGCAGTATTTT.